The entry below gives a single TCR beta chain sequence along with its context. Its antigen is currently unknown. The CDR3 runs to 15 residues. The V end lost 2 bases, the J end lost 5 bases, and 12 bases lay between the germline ends. CDR1 MNHEY and CDR2 SMNVEV come from the germline V gene (reference sequence). The data were taken from a study of cytomegalovirus exposure and HLA in healthy donors. A multiplex PCR was run with 60 Vbeta primers and 13 Jbeta primers. The repertoire was sequenced with immunoSEQ multiplex PCR; TCRdb's copy has only in-frame clones and lacks some. The sample lists 120,000 or so clones; 81% were seen once. Study-wide findings and caveats: In all likelihood, a cluster of highly shared sequence variants was a sequencing artifact. TCR beta V segments were, for the most part, productive about 87% or about 30% of the time in an earlier analysis. Analysis was carried out at a later point, and it linked a missense DCLRE1C variant to TCR beta V- and J-gene trimming.

V gene TRBV27 combines with J gene TRBJ2-2, with D maybe TRBD1 (6 bases). The receptor was derived from a woman between 35 and 50 years old in good health and CMV-seronegative. Sequenced material: PBMCs. CDR3 loop: CASSLAAGVTGELFF. CDR3 nucleotides: TGTGCCAGCAGTTTAGCGGCAGGGGTAACCGGGGAGCTGTTTTTT.